Listed below are T cell receptor beta chains from one sample, sequenced in a study of molecular identifiers for immune sequencing clone quantification. TCRdb re-called the PCR reads with MiXCR, one entry per CDR3 protein. Of 300,000 to 350,000 distinct CDR3 sequences in the sample, around a fifth were seen once. Sequencing was carried out using naive CD8+ T cells from blood, with Jurkat cell RNA spiked in. The receptor set was obtained from a human donor in good health. Some libraries in this study had Jurkat cell RNA spiked in. Each CDR3 is given with its conserved first and last residue. A D gene is named only where the DNA matches it firmly. Clone size is shown for a subset of rows, as once, few, many or a class of expanded clone.

TRBJ2-3 TRBV20-1 15 TRBD2 . CSARFSSGRTGTQYF TGCAGTGCTAGGTTCTCTAGCGGGAGGACCGGTACGCAGTATTTT
TRBJ2-7 TRBV6-5 16 . . CASSPHGQFTSYEQYF TGTGCCAGCAGTCCCCATGGACAGTTTACCTCCTACGAGCAGTACTTC
TRBJ2-3 TRBV12-3/TRBV12-4 12 . many CASSWESDTQYF TGTGCCAGCAGTTGGGAGTCAGATACGCAGTATTTT
TRBJ2-5 TRBV7-9 17 TRBD1 many CASSPSWDRVDQETQYF TGTGCCAGCAGCCCGTCCTGGGACAGGGTTGACCAAGAGACCCAGTACTTC
TRBJ2-5 TRBV4-2 15 . many CASSQGPLGGETQYF TGTGCCAGCAGCCAAGGACCCCTGGGGGGAGAGACCCAGTACTTC
TRBJ2-1 TRBV24-1 14 TRBD2 many CATATSGSYNEQFF TGTGCCACCGCGACTAGCGGGAGCTACAATGAGCAGTTCTTC
TRBJ1-5 TRBV19 14 TRBD1 . CASRRDRVNQPQHF TGTGCCAGTAGGCGGGACAGGGTGAATCAGCCCCAGCATTTT
TRBJ2-5 TRBV5-1 12 . many CASSLDGETQYF TGCGCCAGCAGCTTGGATGGAGAGACCCAGTACTTC
TRBJ2-2 TRBV28 18 TRBD1 . CASSLFMMRQGLQTELFF TGTGCCAGCAGTTTATTTATGATGAGACAGGGGCTTCAAACGGAGCTGTTTTTT
TRBJ2-7 TRBV25-1 19 TRBD1 . CASSDQSPHRGQPTYEQYF TGTGCCAGCAGTGATCAAAGCCCCCACAGGGGCCAACCCACCTACGAGCAGTACTTC
TRBJ2-4 TRBV7-9 15 TRBD1 many CASSRMGQGTYIQYF TGTGCCAGCAGCCGAATGGGACAGGGAACATACATTCAGTACTTC
TRBJ2-7 TRBV29-1 13 TRBD2 many CSVRLAGAYEQYF TGCAGCGTCCGACTAGCGGGGGCCTACGAGCAGTACTTC
TRBJ2-7 TRBV29-1 15 . many CSVEVFRTGAYEQYF TGCAGCGTTGAAGTGTTCAGGACTGGGGCCTACGAGCAGTACTTC
TRBJ2-7 TRBV7-2 15 . many CATQDAAAGRYEQYF TGTGCCACCCAAGACGCGGCGGCGGGTAGGTACGAGCAGTACTTC
TRBJ2-1 TRBV24-1 17 TRBD2 many CATSDRIAGGYHNEQFF TGTGCCACCAGTGATCGAATAGCGGGGGGCTATCACAATGAGCAGTTCTTC
TRBJ2-7 TRBV19 16 . many CASSSYPTGPLGEQYF TGTGCCAGTAGTAGCTATCCGACAGGTCCCCTCGGCGAGCAGTACTTC
TRBJ2-6 TRBV5-1 17 . many CASSLDLGNSGANVLTF TGCGCCAGCAGCTTGGATCTAGGAAACTCTGGGGCCAACGTCCTGACTTTC
TRBJ1-2 TRBV12-5 17 . many CASGGVATGQWNYGYTF TGTGCTAGTGGTGGGGTAGCCACCGGACAGTGGAACTATGGCTACACCTTC
TRBJ2-2 TRBV29-1 13 . few CSVEAGSTGELFF TGCAGCGTTGAAGCAGGGTCCACCGGGGAGCTGTTTTTT
TRBJ2-7 TRBV20-1 13 TRBD1 . CSARGGQVYEQYF TGCAGTGCTCGAGGGGGACAGGTCTACGAGCAGTACTTC
TRBJ2-3 TRBV7-9 17 . many CASSLGYTGMDADTQYF TGTGCCAGCAGCTTAGGTTATACGGGGATGGACGCAGATACGCAGTATTTT
TRBJ2-7 TRBV4-1 16 . few CASSQVATGPAYEQYF TGCGCCAGCAGCCAAGTTGCGACAGGACCAGCCTACGAGCAGTACTTC
TRBJ2-6 TRBV14 20 . many CASSPRWGQQGTSGANVLTF TGTGCCAGCAGCCCTCGATGGGGGCAGCAAGGAACCTCTGGGGCCAACGTCCTGACTTTC
TRBJ2-3 TRBV7-9 15 . many CASSTSGRSTDTQYF TGTGCCAGCAGCACCTCCGGGCGCAGCACAGATACGCAGTATTTT
TRBJ1-1 TRBV4-2 13 . many CASSQGDGTEAFF TGTGCCAGCAGCCAAGGGGACGGCACTGAAGCTTTCTTT
TRBJ2-7 TRBV20-1 13 . few CSARGRGANEQYF TGCAGTGCTAGGGGCAGGGGGGCTAACGAGCAGTACTTC
TRBJ1-1 TRBV6-6 14 . . CAAGWTGMNTEAFF TGTGCCGCTGGATGGACGGGCATGAACACTGAAGCTTTCTTT
TRBJ2-1 TRBV3-1 18 TRBD2 few CASSQVSGGAGSHNEQFF TGTGCCAGCAGCCAAGTTAGCGGGGGGGCCGGTTCCCACAATGAGCAGTTCTTC
TRBJ1-1 TRBV19 13 TRBD1 many CASSPGTDTEAFF TGTGCCAGTAGTCCAGGGACAGACACTGAAGCTTTCTTT
TRBJ2-1 TRBV25-1 12 . many CASSEFYNEQFF TGTGCCAGCAGTGAATTTTACAATGAGCAGTTCTTC
TRBJ2-2 TRBV28 14 TRBD1 . CASSDRVSPGELFF TGTGCCAGCAGTGACAGGGTTTCGCCCGGGGAGCTGTTTTTT
TRBJ2-2 TRBV4-1 18 . few CASSQDLNQPTIPGELFF TGCGCCAGCAGCCAAGATCTTAATCAACCGACTATCCCCGGGGAGCTGTTTTTT
TRBJ2-3 TRBV4-3 15 TRBD1 once CASSPGQGSTDTQSF TGCGCCAGCAGCCCCGGACAGGGATCGACAGATACGCAGTCTTTT
TRBJ2-3 TRBV29-1 13 . many CSVEGQGTDTQYF TGCAGCGTTGAAGGCCAGGGAACAGATACGCAGTATTTT
TRBJ2-6 TRBV12-3/TRBV12-4 17 . few CASSSPYGRSGANVLTF TGTGCCAGCAGTTCCCCTTACGGGCGCTCTGGGGCCAACGTCCTGACTTTC
TRBJ2-7 TRBV25-1 11 . many CASTVSYEQYF TGTGCCAGCACGGTAAGCTACGAGCAGTACTTC
TRBJ1-4 TRBV6-2/TRBV6-3 17 TRBD1 many CASSLSGTGIRNEKLFF TGTGCCAGCAGCCTATCCGGGACAGGGATCCGGAATGAAAAACTGTTTTTT
TRBJ2-7 TRBV6-5 14 TRBD1 many CASSYRGLTYEQYF TGTGCCAGCAGTTACAGGGGGCTAACCTACGAGCAGTACTTC
TRBJ1-1 TRBV20-1 11 . few CSARRRGEAFF TGCAGTGCTAGAAGGCGGGGCGAAGCTTTCTTT
TRBJ2-7 TRBV27 14 TRBD2 . CASSAGTSLGEQYF TGTGCCAGCAGTGCCGGGACTAGTTTGGGCGAGCAGTACTTC
TRBJ2-3 TRBV5-5 12 TRBD1 many CATTGGTDTQYF TGTGCCACGACAGGGGGCACAGATACGCAGTATTTT
TRBJ1-1 TRBV4-1 13 . few CASSQTPNTEAFF TGCGCCAGCAGCCAAACACCGAACACTGAAGCTTTCTTT
TRBJ2-3 TRBV20-1 16 TRBD2 many CSARPTSGRSTDTQYF TGCAGTGCTAGACCGACTAGCGGGAGAAGCACAGATACGCAGTATTTT
TRBJ1-1 TRBV6-5 12 TRBD1 many CASSDRVTEAFF TGTGCCAGCAGTGACAGGGTGACTGAAGCTTTCTTT